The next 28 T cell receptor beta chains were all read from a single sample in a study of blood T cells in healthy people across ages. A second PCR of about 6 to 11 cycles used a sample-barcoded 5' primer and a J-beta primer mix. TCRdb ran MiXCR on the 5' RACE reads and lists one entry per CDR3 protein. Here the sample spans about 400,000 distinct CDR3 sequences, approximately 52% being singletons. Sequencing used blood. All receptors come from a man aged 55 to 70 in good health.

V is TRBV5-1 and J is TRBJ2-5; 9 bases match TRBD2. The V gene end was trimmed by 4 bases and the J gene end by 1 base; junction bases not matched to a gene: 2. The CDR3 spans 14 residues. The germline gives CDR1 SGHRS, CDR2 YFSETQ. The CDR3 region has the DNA TGCGCCAGCAGCGGGACTAGCCTCCAAGAGACCCAGTACTTC. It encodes CASSGTSLQETQYF.

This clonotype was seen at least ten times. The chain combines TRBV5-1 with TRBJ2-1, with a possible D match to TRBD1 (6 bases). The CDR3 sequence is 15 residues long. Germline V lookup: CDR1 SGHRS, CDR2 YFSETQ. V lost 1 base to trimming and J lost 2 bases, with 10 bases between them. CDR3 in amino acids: CASSLNRAAYNEQFF. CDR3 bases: TGCGCCAGCAGCTTGAACAGGGCGGCCTACAATGAGCAGTTCTTC.

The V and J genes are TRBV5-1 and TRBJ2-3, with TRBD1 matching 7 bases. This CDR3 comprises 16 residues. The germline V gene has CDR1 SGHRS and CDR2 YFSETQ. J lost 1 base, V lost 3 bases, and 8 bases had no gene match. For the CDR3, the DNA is TGCGCCAGCAGCTCGGGGACAGTGGGGGGCACAGATACGCAGTATTTT. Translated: CASSSGTVGGTDTQYF.

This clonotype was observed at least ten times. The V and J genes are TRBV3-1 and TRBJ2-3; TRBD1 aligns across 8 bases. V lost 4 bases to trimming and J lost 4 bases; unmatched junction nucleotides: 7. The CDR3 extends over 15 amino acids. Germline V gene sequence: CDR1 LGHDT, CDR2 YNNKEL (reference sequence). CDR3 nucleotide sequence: TGTGCCAGCAGCCCGTACAGGGGGGTAGCAGATACGCAGTATTTT. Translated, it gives CASSPYRGVADTQYF.

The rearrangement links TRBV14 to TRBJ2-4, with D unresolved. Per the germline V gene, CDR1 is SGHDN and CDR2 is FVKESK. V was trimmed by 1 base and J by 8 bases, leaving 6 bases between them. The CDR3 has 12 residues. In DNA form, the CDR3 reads TGTGCCAGCAGCCAAGTCCCATACATTCAGTACTTC. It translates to CASSQVPYIQYF.

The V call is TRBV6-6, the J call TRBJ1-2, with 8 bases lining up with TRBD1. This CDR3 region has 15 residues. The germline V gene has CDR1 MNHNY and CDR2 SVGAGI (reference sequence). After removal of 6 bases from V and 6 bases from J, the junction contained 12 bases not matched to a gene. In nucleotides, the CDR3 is TGTGCCAGCAGGGGCCGAGGACAGGGTTTCGATGGCTACACCTTC. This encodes CASRGRGQGFDGYTF.

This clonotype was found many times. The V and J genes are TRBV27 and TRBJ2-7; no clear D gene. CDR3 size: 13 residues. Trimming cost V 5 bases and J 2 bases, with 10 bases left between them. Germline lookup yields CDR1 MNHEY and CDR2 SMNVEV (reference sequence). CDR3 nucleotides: TGTGCCAGCAGTCCCCTGGCCGCCTACGAGCAGTACTTC. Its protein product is CASSPLAAYEQYF.

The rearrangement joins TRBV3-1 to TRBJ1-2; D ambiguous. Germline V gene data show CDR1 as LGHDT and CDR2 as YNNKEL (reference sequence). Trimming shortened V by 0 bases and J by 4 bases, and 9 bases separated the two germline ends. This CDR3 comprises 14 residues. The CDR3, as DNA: TGTGCCAGCAGCCAAGAAAACGGGATCTATGGCTACACCTTC. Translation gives CASSQENGIYGYTF.

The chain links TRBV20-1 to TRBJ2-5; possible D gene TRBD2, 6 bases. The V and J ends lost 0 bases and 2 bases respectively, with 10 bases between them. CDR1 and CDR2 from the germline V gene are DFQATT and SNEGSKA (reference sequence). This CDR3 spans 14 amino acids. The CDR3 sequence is CSARDLGGQETQYF. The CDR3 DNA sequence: TGCAGTGCTAGAGATCTCGGGGGACAAGAGACCCAGTACTTC.

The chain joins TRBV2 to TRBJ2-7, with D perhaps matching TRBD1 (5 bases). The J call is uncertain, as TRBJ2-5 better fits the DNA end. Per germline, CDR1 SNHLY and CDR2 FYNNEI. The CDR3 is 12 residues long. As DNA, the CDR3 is TGTGCCAGCAGAGGGGAATATTCGACCCAGTACTTC. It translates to CASRGEYSTQYF.

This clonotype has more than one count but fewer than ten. CDR3 bases: TGCAGTGCTAGAGACCCAGGGCAGGGGGAAGAGACCCAGTACTTC. This translates into CSARDPGQGEETQYF. This chain uses TRBV20-1 with TRBJ2-5; 7 bases are a match to TRBD1. V was pared by 0 bases and J by 3 bases, with 7 bases of the junction left unmatched. This CDR3 is built from 15 residues. Germline assignment: CDR1 DFQATT and CDR2 SNEGSKA (reference sequence).

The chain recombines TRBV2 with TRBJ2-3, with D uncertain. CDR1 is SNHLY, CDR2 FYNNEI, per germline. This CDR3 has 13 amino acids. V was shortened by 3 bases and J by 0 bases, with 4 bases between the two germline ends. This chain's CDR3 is CASSETSTDTQYF. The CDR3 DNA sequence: TGTGCCAGCAGTGAGACTAGCACAGATACGCAGTATTTT.

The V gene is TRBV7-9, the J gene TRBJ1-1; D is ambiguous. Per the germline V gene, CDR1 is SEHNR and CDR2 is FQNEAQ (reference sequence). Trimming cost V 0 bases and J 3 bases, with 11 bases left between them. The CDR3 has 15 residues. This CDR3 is CASSLAGSGYTEAFF. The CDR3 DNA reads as TGTGCCAGCAGCTTAGCGGGTTCCGGATACACTGAAGCTTTCTTT.

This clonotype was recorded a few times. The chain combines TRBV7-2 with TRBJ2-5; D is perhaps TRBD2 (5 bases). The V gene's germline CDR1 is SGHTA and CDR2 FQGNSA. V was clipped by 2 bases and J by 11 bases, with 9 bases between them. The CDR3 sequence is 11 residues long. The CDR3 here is CASSLSWEQYF. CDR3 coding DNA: TGTGCCAGCAGCTTATCGTGGGAGCAGTACTTC.

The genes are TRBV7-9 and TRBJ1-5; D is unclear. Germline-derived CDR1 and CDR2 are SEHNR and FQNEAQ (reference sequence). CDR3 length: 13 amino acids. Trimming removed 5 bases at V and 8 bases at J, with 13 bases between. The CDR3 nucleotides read TGTGCCAGCAGCCCCCCGGGTCACGAGCCCCAGCATTTT. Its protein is CASSPPGHEPQHF.

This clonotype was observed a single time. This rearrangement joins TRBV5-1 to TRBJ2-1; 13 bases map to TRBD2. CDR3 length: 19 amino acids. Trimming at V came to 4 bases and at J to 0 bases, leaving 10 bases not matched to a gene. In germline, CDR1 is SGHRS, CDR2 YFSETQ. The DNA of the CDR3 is TGCGCCAGCAGCGCCACCGGGACTAGCGGGGTTAGCTCCTACAATGAGCAGTTCTTC. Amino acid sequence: CASSATGTSGVSSYNEQFF.

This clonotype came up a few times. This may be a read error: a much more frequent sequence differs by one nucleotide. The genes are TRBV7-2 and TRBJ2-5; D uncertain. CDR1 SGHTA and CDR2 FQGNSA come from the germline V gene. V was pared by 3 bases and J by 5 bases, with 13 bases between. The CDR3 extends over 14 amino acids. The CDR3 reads CASSFGFSGETQYF. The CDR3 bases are TGTGCCAGCAGCTTTGGCTTTTCCGGGGAGACCCAGTACTTC.

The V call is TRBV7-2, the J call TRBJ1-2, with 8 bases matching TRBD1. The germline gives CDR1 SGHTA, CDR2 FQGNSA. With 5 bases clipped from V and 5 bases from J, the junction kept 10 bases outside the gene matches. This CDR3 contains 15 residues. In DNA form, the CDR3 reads TGTGCCAGCAGCCCGGAGAGCCGGACAGGGTATGGCTACACCTTC. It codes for CASSPESRTGYGYTF.

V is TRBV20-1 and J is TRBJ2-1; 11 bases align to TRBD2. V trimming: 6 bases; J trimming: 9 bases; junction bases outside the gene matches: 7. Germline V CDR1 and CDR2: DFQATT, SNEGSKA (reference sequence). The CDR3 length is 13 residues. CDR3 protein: CSALAGGHGEQFF. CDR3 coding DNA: TGCAGTGCCTTAGCGGGGGGGCACGGTGAGCAGTTCTTC.

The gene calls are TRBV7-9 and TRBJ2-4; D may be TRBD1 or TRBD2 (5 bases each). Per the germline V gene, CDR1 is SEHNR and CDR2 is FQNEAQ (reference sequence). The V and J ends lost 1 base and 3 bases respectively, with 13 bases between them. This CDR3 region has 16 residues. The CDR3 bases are TGTGCCAGCAGCTTAGAGGTGGGGGTCGGCAAAAACATTCAGTACTTC. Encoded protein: CASSLEVGVGKNIQYF. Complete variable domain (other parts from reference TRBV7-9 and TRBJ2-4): DTGVSQNPRHKITKRGQNVTFRCDPISEHNRLYWYRQTLGQGPEFLTYFQNEAQLEKSRLLSDRFSAERPKGSFSTLEIQRTEQGDSAMYLCASSLEVGVGKNIQYFGAGTRLSVL.

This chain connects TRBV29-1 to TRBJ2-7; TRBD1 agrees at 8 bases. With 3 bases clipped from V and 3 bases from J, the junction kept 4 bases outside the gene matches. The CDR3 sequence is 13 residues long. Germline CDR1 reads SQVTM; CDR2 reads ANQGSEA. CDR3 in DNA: TGCAGCGTTGAGGACAGGGACCGCTACGAGCAGTACTTC. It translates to CSVEDRDRYEQYF.

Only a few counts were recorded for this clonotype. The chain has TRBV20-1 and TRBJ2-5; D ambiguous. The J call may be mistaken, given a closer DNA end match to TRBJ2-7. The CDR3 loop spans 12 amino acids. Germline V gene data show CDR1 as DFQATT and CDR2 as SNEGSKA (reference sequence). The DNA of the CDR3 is TGCAGTGCGCCAGCCCCAGGCGGCGAGCAGTACTTC. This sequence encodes CSAPAPGGEQYF.

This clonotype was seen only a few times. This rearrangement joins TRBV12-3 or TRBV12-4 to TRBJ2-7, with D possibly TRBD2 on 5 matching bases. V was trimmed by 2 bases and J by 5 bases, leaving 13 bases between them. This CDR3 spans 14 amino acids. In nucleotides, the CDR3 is TGTGCCAGCAGTTTACGGGGAGCAGGCAACGAGCAGTACTTC. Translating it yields CASSLRGAGNEQYF.

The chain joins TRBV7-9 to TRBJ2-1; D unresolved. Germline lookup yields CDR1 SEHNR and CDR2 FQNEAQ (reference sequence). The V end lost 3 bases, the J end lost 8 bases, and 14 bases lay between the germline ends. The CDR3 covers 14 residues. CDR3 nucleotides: TGTGCCAGCAGCTTTGCGAGCGCCTTGGATGAGCAGTTCTTC. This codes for CASSFASALDEQFF.

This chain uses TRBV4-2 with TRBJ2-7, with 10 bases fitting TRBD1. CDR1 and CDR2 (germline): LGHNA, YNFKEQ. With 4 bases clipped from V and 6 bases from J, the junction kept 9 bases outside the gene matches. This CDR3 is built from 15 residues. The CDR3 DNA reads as TGTGCCAGCAGCCGCCGGGACAGGGGTGGCCTCGAGCAGTACTTC. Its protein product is CASSRRDRGGLEQYF.

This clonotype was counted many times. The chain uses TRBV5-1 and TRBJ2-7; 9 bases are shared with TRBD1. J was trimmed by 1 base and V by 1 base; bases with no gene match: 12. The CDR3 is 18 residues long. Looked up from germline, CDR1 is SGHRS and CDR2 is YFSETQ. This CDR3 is CASSLYAGGGTGSYEQYF. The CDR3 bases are TGCGCCAGCAGCTTGTACGCTGGGGGGGGGACAGGGTCCTACGAGCAGTACTTC.

This CDR3 reads CASSQGTSGHIQYF. The CDR3, as DNA: TGTGCCAGCAGCCAGGGGACTAGCGGTCACATTCAGTACTTC. This rearrangement joins TRBV3-1 to TRBJ2-4; 11 bases match TRBD2. Germline V gene lookup returns CDR1 LGHDT and CDR2 YNNKEL (reference sequence). The CDR3 has 14 residues. V shed 3 bases and J 8 bases; nucleotides not matched to a gene: 3.

This chain's CDR3 is CATSRDLRETRYF. In DNA, the CDR3 is TGTGCCACCAGCAGAGATCTGAGGGAGACCCGGTACTTC. V gene TRBV15 combines with J gene TRBJ2-7; TRBD2 might be the D (5 bases). CDR3 length equals 13 residues. V lost 0 bases and J lost 12, with 15 bases in between. Germline assignment: CDR1 LNHNV and CDR2 YYDKDF (reference sequence).